Listed below are T cell receptor beta chains from one sample, sequenced in a study of cytomegalovirus exposure and HLA in healthy donors. The protocol was immunoSEQ multiplex PCR, while the TCRdb copy is restricted to in-frame clones and leaves out a portion. The sample has 75,000 to 90,000 clones, 60% to 80% seen once. The sequencing sample was made of PBMCs. The source of these receptors is a man aged 45 to 65 in good health and CMV-seronegative. Both conserved end residues are part of each CDR3. D genes are given only for firm matches. Some rows mark clone size as missing; the rest say once, few, many or name a class of expanded clone.

D,J,size,V,DNA,CDR3
TRBD1,TRBJ2-7,.,TRBV5-1,TGCGCCAGCAGTATCGAAGGCAGGGGGCTTGGGGACGAGCAGTACTTC,CASSIEGRGLGDEQYF
TRBD1,TRBJ2-7,once,TRBV11-3,TGTGCCAGCCGCCAAGGGGGGACAGGCGGCTACGAGCAGTACTTC,CASRQGGTGGYEQYF
TRBD2,TRBJ2-3,.,TRBV7-2,TGTGCCAGCAGCTTATTAGGGCCGGGGGGTCTATCAGATACGCAGTATTTT,CASSLLGPGGLSDTQYF
TRBD2,TRBJ2-7,.,TRBV27,TGTGCCAGCAGTTTAAGAGGACTAGTGGGGGAGCAAAGGTACTTC,CASSLRGLVGEQRYF
TRBD1,TRBJ2-5,.,TRBV5-1,TGCGCCAGCCGACAGGGAAGAGGGAAAGAGACCCAGTACTTC,CASRQGRGKETQYF
.,TRBJ2-3,.,TRBV5-1,TGCGCCAGCAGCTTGGTGCCGCTAGCTAGCACAGATACGCAGTATTTT,CASSLVPLASTDTQYF
TRBD1,TRBJ1-5,few,TRBV6-6,TGTGCCAGCAGTTACGGACAGGGACGTAATCAGCCCCAGCATTTT,CASSYGQGRNQPQHF
TRBD1,TRBJ1-1,.,TRBV27,TGTGCCAGCATGGGACAGGGGTACCCTGAAGCTTTCTTT,CASMGQGYPEAFF
.,TRBJ2-7,.,TRBV6-5,TGTGCCAGCAGACCACTCGGGACTGGGAAATACGAGCAGTACTTC,CASRPLGTGKYEQYF
TRBD1,TRBJ1-5,.,TRBV4-2,TGTGCCAGCAGCCAAGATTGGAGGGGGCGAAAGTACAATCAGCCCCAGCATTTT,CASSQDWRGRKYNQPQHF
TRBD2,TRBJ2-1,.,TRBV19,TGTGCCAGTAGTGTCGGACTAGCGGGGGCCTACAATGAGCAGTTCTTC,CASSVGLAGAYNEQFF
.,TRBJ2-1,.,TRBV7-9,TGTTCCAGCAGCTCGAAAACGGGGGTCCTCGGGAATGAGCAGTTCTTC,CSSSSKTGVLGNEQFF
TRBD2,TRBJ2-1,.,TRBV4-2,TGTGCCAGCAGCCCAGAAATAGCGGGGGCACCGAGCTCCTACAATGAGCAGTTCTTC,CASSPEIAGAPSSYNEQFF
TRBD2,TRBJ2-2,.,TRBV19,TGTGCCAGTAGTATCGGGGGCGGGGGGGCGCCCGGGGAGCTGTTTTTT,CASSIGGGGAPGELFF
.,TRBJ2-2,.,TRBV2,TGTGCCAGCAGAGCCGCTTTTCGCGGGGTAGCAGCGAACACCGGGGAGCTGTTTTTT,CASRAAFRGVAANTGELFF
TRBD2,TRBJ2-1,.,TRBV7-9,TGTGCCAGCAGCTGGACTAGCGGGGCCTACAATGAGCAGTTCTTC,CASSWTSGAYNEQFF
.,TRBJ1-1,.,TRBV23-1,TGCGCCAGCACGACCCCAAGACACTCTGAAGCTTTCTTT,CASTTPRHSEAFF
.,TRBJ2-3,.,TRBV6-5,TGTGCCAGCAGCCCCGCGGGACTTAACACAGATACGCAGTATTTT,CASSPAGLNTDTQYF
TRBD1,TRBJ2-5,.,TRBV7-2,TGTGCCAGCAGCTTGGACAGGGGAGAGACCCAGTACTTC,CASSLDRGETQYF
TRBD2,TRBJ2-3,.,TRBV11-2,TGTGCCAGCAGCACCCTCTCCGGGACTACCACAGATACGCAGTATTTT,CASSTLSGTTTDTQYF
TRBD1,TRBJ1-6,.,TRBV5-1,TGCGCCAGCAGCTTGAGTGGGACAGGCTTGAGTCCCCTCCACTTT,CASSLSGTGLSPLHF
.,TRBJ2-5,once,TRBV7-7,TGTGCTAGCAGCTCTGACAGGAGAGAGACCCAGTACTTC,CASSSDRRETQYF
TRBD2,TRBJ2-3,.,TRBV2,TGTGCCAGCAGCAAGACTAGCGGGGCAGATACGCAGTATTTT,CASSKTSGADTQYF
TRBD2,TRBJ2-3,.,TRBV2,TGTGCCAGCAGTGCAGGTGGGGGGGGCACAGATACGCAGTATTTT,CASSAGGGGTDTQYF
.,TRBJ1-6,.,TRBV28,TGTGCCAGCAGTCCAGCGGGGTCTGATTCACCCCTCCACTTT,CASSPAGSDSPLHF
.,TRBJ2-3,.,TRBV21-1,TGTGCCAGCATCCATCGACTAGCCCCCCGCACAGATACGCAGTATTTT,CASIHRLAPRTDTQYF
.,TRBJ1-1,.,TRBV28,TGTGCCAGCAGGGCGGGGTCCATGAACACTGAAGCTTTCTTT,CASRAGSMNTEAFF